Below are 20 T cell receptor beta chains sequenced from a single sample in a study of blood T cells in healthy people across ages. The use of a sample-barcoded 5' primer and a J-beta primer mix characterized a second PCR of roughly 6 to 11 cycles. TCRdb analysed the 5' RACE reads with MiXCR anew, one entry per CDR3 protein. The table lists 1.5 million to 2 million distinct CDR3 sequences, 28% of them singletons. The sample consisted of blood. Receptors were obtained from a woman aged 30 to 39 in good health.

V is TRBV7-3 and J is TRBJ1-1; 8 bases agree with TRBD1. V trimming: 5 bases; J trimming: 7 bases; junction bases outside the gene matches: 6. Germline V gene sequence: CDR1 SGHTA, CDR2 FQGTGA. CDR3 length: 13 residues. The CDR3 nucleotides read TGTGCCAGCAGCACCACAGGGGGGGGTGAAGCTTTCTTT. It specifies CASSTTGGGEAFF.

The chain joins TRBV6-2 or TRBV6-3 to TRBJ1-4, with TRBD1 as a possible D gene (5 bases). Germline loops: CDR1 MNHEY, CDR2 SVGEGT. The CDR3 has 15 amino acids. Trimming took 0 bases from V and 7 from J, leaving 12 bases between them. This CDR3 is CASSYSLTVLEKLFF. As DNA, the CDR3 is TGTGCCAGCAGTTACTCTTTGACAGTCCTTGAAAAACTGTTTTTT.

The V and J genes are TRBV7-9 and TRBJ2-1; D may be TRBD2 (6 bases). The germline V and J ends were trimmed by 5 bases and 9 bases, with 17 bases remaining between them. Germline V gene data show CDR1 as SEHNR and CDR2 as FQNEAQ (reference sequence). There are 14 residues in the CDR3. Here the CDR3 reads CASSPYRGSGEQFF. The CDR3 bases are TGTGCCAGCAGCCCGTACCGGGGGAGCGGTGAGCAGTTCTTC. Looking up the rest from reference TRBV7-9 and TRBJ2-1 gives the full variable domain: DTGVSQNPRHKITKRGQNVTFRCDPISEHNRLYWYRQTLGQGPEFLTYFQNEAQLEKSRLLSDRFSAERPKGSFSTLEIQRTEQGDSAMYLCASSPYRGSGEQFFGPGTRLTVL.

Only a few counts were recorded for this clonotype. V is TRBV14 and J is TRBJ2-7; 7 bases are a match to TRBD1. The CDR3 spans 14 residues. The ends lost 0 bases at V and 4 bases at J; junction bases unmatched: 3. The germline gives CDR1 SGHDN, CDR2 FVKESK. The CDR3, as DNA: TGTGCCAGCAGCCAAGATGGACAGGCGTACGAGCAGTACTTC. Encoded protein: CASSQDGQAYEQYF.

The rearrangement uses TRBV5-4 and TRBJ2-7; TRBD1 matches at 11 bases. This CDR3 is 12 amino acids long. Germline lookup yields CDR1 SGHNT and CDR2 YYREEE (reference sequence). V gave up 3 bases and J gave up 9 bases; unmatched junction bases: 2. Here the CDR3 DNA reads TGTGCCAGCAGCTCGGACAGGGGGCGGCAGTACTTC. It yields the protein CASSSDRGRQYF.

This clonotype was picked up a small number of times. V gene TRBV29-1 combines with J gene TRBJ2-2, with a tentative D call TRBD1 (6 bases). Trimming took off 6 bases at V and 2 bases at J, with 13 bases between the two ends. The CDR3 runs to 14 residues. The germline CDR1 and CDR2 sequences are SQVTM and ANQGSEA. The DNA for the CDR3 is TGCAGCGTGCTCGGACAGCGAAACACCGGGGAGCTGTTTTTT. It specifies CSVLGQRNTGELFF.

The CDR3 DNA reads TGCGCCAGCAGCCAGAGACGGGGTGTGGATGAGCAGTACTTC. Protein product: CASSQRRGVDEQYF. This sequence joins TRBV5-1 and TRBJ2-5; the D gene is possibly TRBD2 (5 bases). Trimming shortened V by 4 bases and J by 11 bases, and 21 bases separated the two germline ends. This CDR3 spans 14 amino acids. Per germline, CDR1 SGHRS and CDR2 YFSETQ.

This clonotype has only a few counts. A read error may explain this, as a much larger clone is one base away. The rearrangement uses TRBV20-1 and TRBJ2-4; a weak D match, TRBD2 (5 bases). The CDR3 loop spans 12 amino acids. With 6 bases removed from V and 13 bases from J, the gap between germline ends came to 19 bases. CDR1 and CDR2 (germline): DFQATT, SNEGSKA (reference sequence). The CDR3 sequence is CSAPDFYNEQYF. CDR3 DNA sequence: TGCAGTGCGCCGGACTTTTACAATGAGCAGTACTTC.

A remark on this clonotype: One end of the junction is discordant with germline, which a read error may explain. The chain carries TRBV28 and TRBJ1-6; the D gene is possibly TRBD1 (5 bases). Germline V lookup: CDR1 MDHEN, CDR2 SYDVKM. The CDR3 totals 15 residues. The CDR3 coding sequence is TGTACCAGCAGTTTAGTGGGCGGCCAGGGTGGGCCCCTCCACTTT. This codes for CTSSLVGGQGGPLHF. Complete variable domain (other parts from reference TRBV28 and TRBJ1-6): DVKVTQSSRYLVKRTGEKVFLECVQDMDHENMFWYRQDPGLGLRLIYFSYDVKMKEKGDIPEGYSVSREKKERFSLILESASTNQTSMYLCTSSLVGGQGGPLHFGNGTRLTVT.

This clonotype was seen more than once but under ten times. V and J are TRBV7-9 and TRBJ1-4; 7 bases agree with TRBD1. Germline CDR1 is SEHNR and CDR2 is FQNEAQ (reference sequence). The CDR3 has 16 amino acids. The trim removed 5 bases at V and 5 bases at J, leaving 11 bases unmatched. CDR3 in amino acids: CASSPVAGGLNEKLFF. DNA of the CDR3: TGTGCCAGCAGCCCAGTAGCAGGGGGTCTAAATGAAAAACTGTTTTTT.

This clonotype was observed at least ten times. V usage is TRBV20-1 and J usage is TRBJ2-1; D is possibly TRBD1 or TRBD2 (5 bases each). CDR3 length: 13 residues. Trimming took 5 bases from V and 5 from J, leaving 13 bases between them. Germline V gives CDR1 DFQATT, CDR2 SNEGSKA (reference sequence). The CDR3 coding sequence is TGCAGTGCTCCCCGGGACGCTAACAATGAGCAGTTCTTC. Translating it yields CSAPRDANNEQFF.

This clonotype was seen only a few times. The V call is TRBV20-1, the J call TRBJ2-7; D call uncertain. CDR1 DFQATT and CDR2 SNEGSKA come from the germline V gene (reference sequence). This CDR3 comprises 14 residues. V was pared by 0 bases and J by 2 bases, with 11 bases between. The CDR3 nucleotides are TGCAGTGCTAGAGATCAGGCCCGGGCCTACGAGCAGTACTTC. Translation gives CSARDQARAYEQYF.

The chain combines TRBV20-1 with TRBJ2-1; no reliable D call. The germline gives CDR1 DFQATT, CDR2 SNEGSKA (reference sequence). Trimming removed 3 bases from V and 1 base from J, with 13 bases in between. CDR3 length: 15 amino acids. CDR3 nucleotides: TGCAGTGCTAGTGAAAGGTTAAGGTCCTACAATGAGCAGTTCTTC. Residues: CSASERLRSYNEQFF.

This clonotype was counted between two and nine times. The rearrangement uses TRBV2 and TRBJ2-7; 12 bases are a match to TRBD2. Trimming removed 2 bases from V and 7 bases from J; junction bases left unmatched: 9. The CDR3 is 16 amino acids. Germline CDR1 SNHLY, CDR2 FYNNEI. The CDR3 here is CASSESPSGGAGEQYF. For the CDR3, the DNA is TGTGCCAGCAGTGAATCTCCTAGCGGGGGGGCTGGAGAGCAGTACTTC. Full variable domain (rest looked up from reference TRBV2 and TRBJ2-7): EPEVTQTPSHQVTQMGQEVILRCVPISNHLYFYWYRQILGQKVEFLVSFYNNEISEKSEIFDDQFSVERPDGSNFTLKIRSTKLEDSAMYFCASSESPSGGAGEQYFGPGTRLTVT.

The chain couples TRBV7-9 to TRBJ2-1, with D possibly TRBD2 on 7 matching bases. V lost 7 bases and J lost 8, with 12 bases in between. Germline CDR1 SEHNR, CDR2 FQNEAQ (reference sequence). This CDR3 comprises 12 residues. The CDR3 DNA sequence: TGTGCCAGCAACGGGGGGCTGGATGAGCAGTTCTTC. Translation gives CASNGGLDEQFF.

This clonotype appeared a few times. The chain links TRBV6-2 or TRBV6-3 to TRBJ2-1; TRBD2 aligns across 11 bases. Germline-derived CDR1 and CDR2 are MNHEY and SVGEGT. The CDR3 contains 15 residues. The J segment lost 2 bases and the V segment lost 6 bases, leaving 3 bases of the junction unmatched. The CDR3 bases are TGTGCCAGCAGGGGACTAGCGGCGACCTACAATGAGCAGTTCTTC. It yields the protein CASRGLAATYNEQFF.

The chain links TRBV29-1 to TRBJ2-4; D remains unclear. The end of the DNA is better explained by TRBJ2-7, so the J call may be wrong. The CDR3 length is 17 residues. The germline gives CDR1 SQVTM, CDR2 ANQGSEA. The CDR3 DNA reads TGCAGCGCCGAATCTCCCTTTCTGTGCACCTCGGCCTACGAGCAGTACTTC. Encoded protein: CSAESPFLCTSAYEQYF.

Remarks on this clonotype: This sequence may be a read error, since a much larger clone differs from it by one base. The chain is built from TRBV2 and TRBJ2-4; D might be TRBD2 (6 bases). Trimming left V 4 bases short and J 3 bases short, with 10 bases between. Germline CDR1 is SNHLY and CDR2 is FYNNEI. The CDR3 consists of 14 residues. CDR3 in amino acids: CASSGTNVKNIQYF. In DNA form, the CDR3 reads TGTGCCAGCAGTGGGACTAATGTCAAAAACATTCAGTACTTC.

Only a few counts were recorded for this clonotype. V and J are TRBV6-5 and TRBJ2-6, with unresolved D. CDR1 and CDR2 (germline): MNHEY, SVGAGI. The V and J ends lost 6 bases and 0 bases respectively, with 12 bases between them. This CDR3 has 16 amino acids. Here the CDR3 reads CASSLTLSSGANVLTF. The DNA for the CDR3 is TGTGCCAGCAGCTTGACTCTTAGCTCTGGGGCCAACGTCCTGACTTTC.

The V gene is TRBV5-1, the J gene TRBJ2-3; no firm D call. Germline CDR1 SGHRS, CDR2 YFSETQ. CDR3 length: 15 residues. V was pared by 4 bases and J by 0 bases, with 12 bases between. For the CDR3, the DNA is TGCGCCAGCAGCGCTGACCCATCTAGCACAGATACGCAGTATTTT. Its translation is CASSADPSSTDTQYF. The variable domain in full, with the rest retrieved from reference TRBV5-1 and TRBJ2-3, is KAGVTQTPRYLIKTRGQQVTLSCSPISGHRSVSWYQQTPGQGLQFLFEYFSETQRNKGNFPGRFSGRQFSNSRSEMNVSTLELGDSALYLCASSADPSSTDTQYFGPGTRLTVL.